Detailed here is one TCR beta chain. Its antigen remains unidentified. These data belong to a study of T-cell memory formation after mild COVID-19. Regarding the study as a whole: Day 15 to 85 contractors were CD4/CD8 balanced; later expanders leaned CD4+. Some responding clones appeared in pre-infection memory, suggesting cross-reactive memory joined.

MiXCR, run by TCRdb on the 5' RACE reads, gives a single entry per CDR3 protein. The sample shows 130,000 to 150,000 distinct CDR3 sequences, about 6.1% of them seen only once. Between the trimmed V and J ends, which lost 2 bases and 3 bases, there was a span of 28 bases. Germline V lookup: CDR1 SGHVS, CDR2 FQNEAQ. The CDR3 is 20 residues long. This clonotype was sampled from an adult woman who had mild COVID-19 (a few samples of this study predate the infection). Cell type and time point are not known. The chain joins TRBV7-8 to TRBJ1-1, with D maybe TRBD1 (6 bases). Sequences were obtained from PBMCs or a T cell subset sorted from them (not recorded which). CDR3 sequence reads: CASSLSGGAVSLLLDTEAFF. The CDR3 DNA reads as TGTGCCAGCAGCTTATCTGGGGGGGCGGTTAGCCTCTTGTTGGACACTGAAGCTTTCTTT. The whole variable domain, remainder taken from reference TRBV7-8 and TRBJ1-1, is GAGVSQSPRYKVAKRGQDVALRCDPISGHVSLFWYQQALGQGPEFLTYFQNEAQLDKSGLPSDRFFAERPEGSVSTLKIQRTQQEDSAVYLCASSLSGGAVSLLLDTEAFFGQGTRLTVV.